This T cell receptor beta chain was sequenced in a study of blood T cells in healthy people across ages. Whole-study results and caveats: Estimates of diversity drawn from one million T cells were considered underestimates.

Of note for this clonotype: Its antigen remains unknown.

Trimming removed 5 bases at V and 0 bases at J, with 27 bases between. CDR3 length equals 20 residues. The second PCR ran roughly 6 to 11 cycles with a sample-barcoded 5' primer and J-beta primers. Each CDR3 protein is one row after TCRdb ran MiXCR on the 5' RACE reads. The data hold approximately 900,000 distinct CDR3 sequences, with almost 30% observed a single time. In addition, the sample was reused for a study of T cells of mothers and their children. From that second work: Donation involved three healthy Caucasian mothers and the six children that they had.

The sequence derives from a woman between 40 and 55 years old in good health. Sequenced sample: blood. This chain uses TRBV12-3 or TRBV12-4 with TRBJ2-3; D is possibly TRBD1 (6 bases). In DNA, the CDR3 is TGTGCCAGCAGTCCCCAGTTTCCGCGACAGGCACCTACTAGCACAGATACGCAGTATTTT. Translated, it gives CASSPQFPRQAPTSTDTQYF.